The TCR beta chain under discussion was sequenced for a study of cytomegalovirus exposure and HLA in healthy donors. Study summary: A preliminary data release comprised around 85 million unique TCRs obtained from HLA-typed donors. Study observations and caveats: Presence/absence analyses assumed roughly uniform sequencing depth across donors, which may not hold. Among TCR beta chains of equal frequency, HLA-associated ones were more clonally expanded in a later analysis. Cytomegalovirus association was listed for 170 or so TCR beta chains.

About this clone: Its antigen is not known.

The trim removed 2 bases at V and 1 base at J, leaving 3 bases unmatched. Germline CDR1 SGHRS, CDR2 YFSETQ. CDR3 length: 15 residues. Amplification used 60 Vbeta primers and 13 Jbeta primers. Clones were read by immunoSEQ multiplex PCR, and TCRdb kept only the in-frame ones, dropping some. The sample has some 35,000 clones, 60% to 75% seen once. This chain uses TRBV5-1 with TRBJ1-2, with 9 bases lining up with TRBD1. Sequenced input: PBMCs. The receptor's source is a man under 40 in good health and CMV-seronegative. CDR3 sequence (DNA): TGCGCCAGCAGCTTCGGGACAGGGATTAACTATGGCTACACCTTC. This translates into CASSFGTGINYGYTF.